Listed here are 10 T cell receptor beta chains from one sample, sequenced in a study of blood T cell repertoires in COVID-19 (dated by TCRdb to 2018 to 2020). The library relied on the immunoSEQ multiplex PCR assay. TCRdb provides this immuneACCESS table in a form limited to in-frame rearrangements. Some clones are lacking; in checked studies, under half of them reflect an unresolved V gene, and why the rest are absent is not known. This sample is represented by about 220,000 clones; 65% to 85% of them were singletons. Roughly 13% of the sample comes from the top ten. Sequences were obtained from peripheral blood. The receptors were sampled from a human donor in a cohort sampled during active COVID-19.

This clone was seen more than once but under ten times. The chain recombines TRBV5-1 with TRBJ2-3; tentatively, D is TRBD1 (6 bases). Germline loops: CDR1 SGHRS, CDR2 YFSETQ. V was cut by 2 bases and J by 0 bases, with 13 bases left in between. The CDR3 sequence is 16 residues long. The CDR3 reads CASSLLTGLSTDTQYF. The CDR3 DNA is TGCGCCAGCAGCTTACTAACAGGGCTAAGCACAGATACGCAGTATTTT.

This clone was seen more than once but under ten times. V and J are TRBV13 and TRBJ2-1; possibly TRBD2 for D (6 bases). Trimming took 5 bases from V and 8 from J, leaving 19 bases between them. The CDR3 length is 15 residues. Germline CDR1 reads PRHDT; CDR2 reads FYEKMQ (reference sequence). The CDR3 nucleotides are TGTGCCAGCAGCCCCCCCCTGAGGGAGGCAGATGAGCAGTTCTTC. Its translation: CASSPPLREADEQFF.

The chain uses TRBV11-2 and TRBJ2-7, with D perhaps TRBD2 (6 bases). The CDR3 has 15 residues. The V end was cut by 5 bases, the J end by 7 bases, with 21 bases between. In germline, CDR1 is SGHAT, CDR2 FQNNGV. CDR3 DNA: TGTGCCAGCAGCCGCGGGGCGGAAGACCTACGAGAGCAGTACTTC. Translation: CASSRGAEDLREQYF.

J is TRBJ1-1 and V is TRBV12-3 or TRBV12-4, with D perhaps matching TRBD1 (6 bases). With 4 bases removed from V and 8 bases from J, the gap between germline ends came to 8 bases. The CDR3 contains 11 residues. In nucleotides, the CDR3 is TGTGCCAGCAGTTCCGGACAGGAAGCTTTCTTT. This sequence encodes CASSSGQEAFF.

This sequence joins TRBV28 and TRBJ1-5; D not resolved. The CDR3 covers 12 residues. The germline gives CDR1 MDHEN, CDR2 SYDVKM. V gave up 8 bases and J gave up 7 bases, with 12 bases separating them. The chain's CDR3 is CASRLPGQPQHF. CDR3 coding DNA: TGTGCCAGCCGGCTCCCCGGGCAGCCCCAGCATTTT. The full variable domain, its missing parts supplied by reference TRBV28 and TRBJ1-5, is DVKVTQSSRYLVKRTGEKVFLECVQDMDHENMFWYRQDPGLGLRLIYFSYDVKMKEKGDIPEGYSVSREKKERFSLILESASTNQTSMYLCASRLPGQPQHFGDGTRLSIL.

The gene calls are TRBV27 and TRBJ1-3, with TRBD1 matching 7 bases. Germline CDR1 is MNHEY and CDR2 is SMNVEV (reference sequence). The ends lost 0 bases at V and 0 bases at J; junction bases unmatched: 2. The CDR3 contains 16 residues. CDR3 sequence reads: CASSLSGGFSGNTIYF. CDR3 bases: TGTGCCAGCAGTTTATCAGGGGGCTTCTCTGGAAACACCATATATTTT.

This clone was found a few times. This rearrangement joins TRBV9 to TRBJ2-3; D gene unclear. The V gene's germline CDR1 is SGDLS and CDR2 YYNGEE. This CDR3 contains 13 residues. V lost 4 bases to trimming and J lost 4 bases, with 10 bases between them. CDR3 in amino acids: CASSLTMADTQYF. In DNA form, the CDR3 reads TGTGCCAGCAGCCTCACTATGGCAGATACGCAGTATTTT.

CDR3 in amino acids: CASSPAGGGNGYTF. For the CDR3, the DNA is TGTGCCAGCAGCCCAGCAGGTGGGGGCAACGGCTACACCTTC. The chain carries TRBV7-6 and TRBJ1-2, with D perhaps TRBD1 (6 bases). V was pared by 5 bases and J by 8 bases, with 18 bases between. The germline V gene has CDR1 SGHVS and CDR2 FNYEAQ. The CDR3 is made up of 14 amino acids.

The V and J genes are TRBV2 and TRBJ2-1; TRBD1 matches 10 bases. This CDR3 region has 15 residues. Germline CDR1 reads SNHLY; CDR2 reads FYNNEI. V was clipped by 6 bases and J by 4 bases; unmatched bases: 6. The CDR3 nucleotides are TGTGCCAGCAGGGAGGGACAGGGGACATACAATGAGCAGTTCTTC. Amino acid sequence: CASREGQGTYNEQFF.

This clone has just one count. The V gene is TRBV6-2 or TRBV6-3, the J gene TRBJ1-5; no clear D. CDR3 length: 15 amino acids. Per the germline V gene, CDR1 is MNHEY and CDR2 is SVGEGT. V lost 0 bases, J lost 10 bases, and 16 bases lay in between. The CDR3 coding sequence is TGTGCCAGCAGTTACTCTTTGGACGGGAGGAACCCCCAGCATTTT. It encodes CASSYSLDGRNPQHF.